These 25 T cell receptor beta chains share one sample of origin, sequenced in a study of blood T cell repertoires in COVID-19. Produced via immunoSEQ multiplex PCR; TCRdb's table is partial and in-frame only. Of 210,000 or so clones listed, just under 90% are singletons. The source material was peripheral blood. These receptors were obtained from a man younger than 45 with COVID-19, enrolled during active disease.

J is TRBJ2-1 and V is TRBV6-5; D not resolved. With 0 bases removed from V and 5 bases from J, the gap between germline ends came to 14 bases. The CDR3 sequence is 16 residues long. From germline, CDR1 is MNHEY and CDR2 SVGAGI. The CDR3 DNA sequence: TGTGCCAGCAGTTACTCTAGGCACCTTACTAACAATGAGCAGTTCTTC. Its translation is CASSYSRHLTNNEQFF.

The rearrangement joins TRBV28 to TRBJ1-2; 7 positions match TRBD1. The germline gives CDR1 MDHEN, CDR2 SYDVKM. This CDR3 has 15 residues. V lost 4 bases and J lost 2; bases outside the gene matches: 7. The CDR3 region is CASSWISTGNYGYTF. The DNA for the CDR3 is TGTGCCAGCAGTTGGATCTCGACAGGGAACTATGGCTACACCTTC.

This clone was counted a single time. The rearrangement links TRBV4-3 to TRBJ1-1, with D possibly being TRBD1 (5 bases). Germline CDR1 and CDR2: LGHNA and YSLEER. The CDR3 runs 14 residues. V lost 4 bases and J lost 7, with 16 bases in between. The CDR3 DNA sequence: TGCGCCAGCAGCCGACTTCAGGGTTTCGGTGAAGCTTTCTTT. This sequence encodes CASSRLQGFGEAFF.

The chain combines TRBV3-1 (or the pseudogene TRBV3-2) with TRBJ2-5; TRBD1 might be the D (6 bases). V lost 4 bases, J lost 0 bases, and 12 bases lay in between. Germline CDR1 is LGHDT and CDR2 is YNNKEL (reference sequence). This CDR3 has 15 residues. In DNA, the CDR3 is TGTGCCAGCAGCCTCAGGACAGCCAACCAAGAGACCCAGTACTTC. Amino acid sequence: CASSLRTANQETQYF.

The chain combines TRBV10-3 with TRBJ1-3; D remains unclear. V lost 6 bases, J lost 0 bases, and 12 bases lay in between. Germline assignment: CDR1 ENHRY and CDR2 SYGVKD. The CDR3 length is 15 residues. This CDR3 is CAISPRESSGNTIYF. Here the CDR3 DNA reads TGTGCCATCAGCCCTAGAGAGAGCTCTGGAAACACCATATATTTT.

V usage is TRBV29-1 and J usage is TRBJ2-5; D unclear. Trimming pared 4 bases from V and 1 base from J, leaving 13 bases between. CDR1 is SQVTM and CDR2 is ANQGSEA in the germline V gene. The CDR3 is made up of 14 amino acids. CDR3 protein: CSVGPPSVQETQYF. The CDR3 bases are TGCAGCGTTGGTCCCCCCAGCGTCCAAGAGACCCAGTACTTC.

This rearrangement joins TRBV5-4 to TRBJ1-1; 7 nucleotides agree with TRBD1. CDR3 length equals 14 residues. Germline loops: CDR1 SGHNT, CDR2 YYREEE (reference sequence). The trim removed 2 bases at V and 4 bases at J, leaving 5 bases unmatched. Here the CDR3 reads CASSFTGAVTEAFF. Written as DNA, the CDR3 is TGTGCCAGCAGCTTTACAGGGGCGGTCACTGAAGCTTTCTTT.

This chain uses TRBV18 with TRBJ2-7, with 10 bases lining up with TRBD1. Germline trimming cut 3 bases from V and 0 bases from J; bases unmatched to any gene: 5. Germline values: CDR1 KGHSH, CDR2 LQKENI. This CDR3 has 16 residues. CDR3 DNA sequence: TGTGCCAGCTCACCCGGGACAGGGGTGGCCTCCTACGAGCAGTACTTC. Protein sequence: CASSPGTGVASYEQYF.

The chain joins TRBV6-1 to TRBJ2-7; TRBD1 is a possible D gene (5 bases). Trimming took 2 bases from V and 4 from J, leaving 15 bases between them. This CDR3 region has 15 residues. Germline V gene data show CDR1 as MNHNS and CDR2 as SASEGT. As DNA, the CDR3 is TGTGCCAGCAGTGAAATGGCAGGGATTATTTACGAGCAGTACTTC. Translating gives CASSEMAGIIYEQYF.

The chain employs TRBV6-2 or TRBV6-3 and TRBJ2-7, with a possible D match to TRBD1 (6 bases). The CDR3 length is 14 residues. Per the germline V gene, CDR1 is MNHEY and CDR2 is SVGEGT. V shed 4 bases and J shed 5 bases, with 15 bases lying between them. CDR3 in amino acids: CASSSVYRVHEQYF. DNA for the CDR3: TGTGCCAGCAGTTCTGTCTACAGGGTCCACGAGCAGTACTTC.

CDR3 coding DNA: TGTGCCAGCAGCCCCGGACTGACAGGGGCAACAGATACGCAGTATTTT. This codes for CASSPGLTGATDTQYF. The chain has TRBV7-9 and TRBJ2-3, with 8 bases identical to TRBD1. The CDR3 consists of 16 residues. Germline CDR1 reads SEHNR; CDR2 reads FQNEAQ (reference sequence). After removal of 5 bases from V and 3 bases from J, the junction contained 10 bases not matched to a gene.

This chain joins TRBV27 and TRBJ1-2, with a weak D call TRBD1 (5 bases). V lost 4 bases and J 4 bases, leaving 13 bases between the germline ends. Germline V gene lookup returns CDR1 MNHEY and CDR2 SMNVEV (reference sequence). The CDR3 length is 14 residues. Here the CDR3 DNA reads TGTGCCAGCAGTTCGTATGACAGACTCTATGGCTACACCTTC. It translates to CASSSYDRLYGYTF.

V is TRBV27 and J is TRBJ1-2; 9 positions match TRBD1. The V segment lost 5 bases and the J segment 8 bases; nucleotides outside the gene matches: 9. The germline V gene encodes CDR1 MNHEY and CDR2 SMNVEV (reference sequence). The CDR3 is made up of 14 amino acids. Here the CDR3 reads CASSRTGGLGGYTF. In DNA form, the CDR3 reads TGTGCCAGCAGTCGAACAGGGGGCTTAGGGGGCTACACCTTC.

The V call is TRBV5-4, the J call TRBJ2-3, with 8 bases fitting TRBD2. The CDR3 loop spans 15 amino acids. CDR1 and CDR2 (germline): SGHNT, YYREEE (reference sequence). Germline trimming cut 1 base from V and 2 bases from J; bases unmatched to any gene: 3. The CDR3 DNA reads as TGTGCCAGCAGCTTGTTAGCGGGGCACACAGATACGCAGTATTTT. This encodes CASSLLAGHTDTQYF.

The CDR3 protein is CATSRDSSSEKLFF. CDR3 nucleotides: TGTGCCACCAGCAGAGATTCCTCTAGTGAAAAACTGTTTTTT. The J gene is TRBJ1-4, the V gene TRBV15; D remains unclear. Trimming stripped 0 bases from V and 7 bases from J, with 9 bases between. The CDR3 extends over 14 amino acids. Per germline, CDR1 LNHNV and CDR2 YYDKDF (reference sequence).

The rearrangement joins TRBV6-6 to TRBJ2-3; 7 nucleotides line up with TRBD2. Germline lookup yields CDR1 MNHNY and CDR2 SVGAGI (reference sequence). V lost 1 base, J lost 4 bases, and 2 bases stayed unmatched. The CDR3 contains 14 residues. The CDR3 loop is CASSYWGGSDTQYF. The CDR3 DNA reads TGTGCCAGCAGTTACTGGGGGGGGTCAGATACGCAGTATTTT.

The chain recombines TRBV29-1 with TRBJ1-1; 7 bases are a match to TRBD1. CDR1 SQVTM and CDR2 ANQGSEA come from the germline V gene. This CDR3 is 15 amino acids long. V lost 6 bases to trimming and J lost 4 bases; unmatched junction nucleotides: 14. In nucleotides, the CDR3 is TGCAGCGTCTACCCATGGCTGACAGGGACCACTGAAGCTTTCTTT. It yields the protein CSVYPWLTGTTEAFF.

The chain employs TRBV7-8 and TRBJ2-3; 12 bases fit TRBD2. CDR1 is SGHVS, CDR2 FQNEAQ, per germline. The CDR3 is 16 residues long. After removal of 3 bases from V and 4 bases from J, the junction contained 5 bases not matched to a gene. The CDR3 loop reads CASSFKRLAGADTQYF. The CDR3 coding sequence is TGTGCCAGCAGCTTCAAAAGACTAGCGGGAGCAGATACGCAGTATTTT.

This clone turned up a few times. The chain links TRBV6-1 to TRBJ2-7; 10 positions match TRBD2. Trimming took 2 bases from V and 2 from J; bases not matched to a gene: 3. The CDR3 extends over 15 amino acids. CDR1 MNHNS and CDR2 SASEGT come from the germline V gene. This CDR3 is CASSESSGGTYEQYF. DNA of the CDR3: TGTGCCAGCAGTGAATCTAGCGGGGGAACCTACGAGCAGTACTTC.

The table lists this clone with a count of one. The CDR3 coding sequence is TGTGCCAGCAGTCCTCCGGGACAGCCAATTTTCGGCTACACCTTC. Translated: CASSPPGQPIFGYTF. The V gene is TRBV27, the J gene TRBJ1-2; 7 nucleotides align to TRBD1. V trimming: 5 bases; J trimming: 8 bases; junction bases outside the gene matches: 14. The germline V gene has CDR1 MNHEY and CDR2 SMNVEV (reference sequence). The CDR3 loop spans 15 amino acids.

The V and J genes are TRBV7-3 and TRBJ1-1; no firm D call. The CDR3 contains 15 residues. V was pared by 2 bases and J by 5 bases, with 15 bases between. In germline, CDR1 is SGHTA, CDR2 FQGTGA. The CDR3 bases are TGTGCCAGCAGCTTAGAGGTCGGGGTTGGGACTGAAGCTTTCTTT. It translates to CASSLEVGVGTEAFF.

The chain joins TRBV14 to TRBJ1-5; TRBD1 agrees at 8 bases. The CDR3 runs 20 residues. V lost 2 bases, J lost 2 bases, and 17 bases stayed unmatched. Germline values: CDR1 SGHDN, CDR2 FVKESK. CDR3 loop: CASSQRLDRAGGNGNQPQHF. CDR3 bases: TGTGCCAGCAGCCAAAGGTTGGACAGGGCCGGCGGAAATGGCAATCAGCCCCAGCATTTT.

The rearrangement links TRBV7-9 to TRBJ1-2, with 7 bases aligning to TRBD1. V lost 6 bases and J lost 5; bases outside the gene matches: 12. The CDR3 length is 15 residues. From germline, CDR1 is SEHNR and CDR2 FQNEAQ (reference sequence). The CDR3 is CASSWRSGGEYGYTF. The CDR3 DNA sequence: TGTGCCAGCAGTTGGAGGTCAGGGGGAGAATATGGCTACACCTTC.

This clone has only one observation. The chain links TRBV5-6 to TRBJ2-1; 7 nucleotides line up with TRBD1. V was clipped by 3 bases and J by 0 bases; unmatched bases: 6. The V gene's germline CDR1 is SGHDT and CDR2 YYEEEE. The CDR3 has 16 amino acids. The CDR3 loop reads CASSYYRGSSYNEQFF. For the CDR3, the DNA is TGTGCCAGCAGCTACTACAGGGGAAGCTCCTACAATGAGCAGTTCTTC.

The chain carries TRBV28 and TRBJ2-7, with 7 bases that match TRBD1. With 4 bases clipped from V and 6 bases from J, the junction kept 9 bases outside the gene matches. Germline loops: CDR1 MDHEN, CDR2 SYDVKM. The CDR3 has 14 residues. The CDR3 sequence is CASSSGTALVEQYF. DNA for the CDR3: TGTGCCAGCAGTTCCGGGACAGCCCTTGTCGAGCAGTACTTC.